Listed below are T cell receptor beta chains from one sample, sequenced in a study of human T cells and chemical hapten exposure. TCRdb analysed the RACE reads with MiXCR anew, one entry per CDR3 protein. This table has about 190,000 distinct CDR3 sequences, around a quarter appearing once. Sequencing was performed on whole blood, taken in connection with sensitization to the hapten diphenylcyclopropenone (DPC). The receptors here all came from a woman in her 40s with alopecia areata. Some clones in this sample may be carry-over from other donors' samples. CDR3s leave out the opening cysteine and the closing phenylalanine or tryptophan.

TRBJ1-4 TRBV4-3 ASSQDLHGGGGEKLF
TRBJ2-7 TRBV20-1 SAETGTAPYEQY
TRBJ1-1 TRBV5-6 ASSLEDYGPEAF
TRBJ1-5 TRBV4-1 ASSQDQNFNQPQH
TRBJ1-1 TRBV20-1 SASREEAF
TRBJ2-2 TRBV10-3 AISSDRTYTGELF
TRBJ2-1 TRBV5-1 ASSLSSDNEQF
TRBJ1-1 TRBV6-5 ASRPDSANTEAF
TRBJ2-7 TRBV27 ASSPRTGEQY
TRBJ2-7 TRBV12-3/TRBV12-4 ASSSRPGGEQY
TRBJ2-7 TRBV28 ASSSPTTYEQY
TRBJ2-7 TRBV9 ASSKLARGEQY
TRBJ1-6 TRBV10-3 AISDRPSEALH
TRBJ2-2 TRBV7-2 ASNLAASGGKNTGELF
TRBJ1-5 TRBV28 ASSSDRVRQPQH
TRBJ2-1 TRBV28 ASSLGDRYNEQF
TRBJ2-1 TRBV4-1 ASSQEWTTVTD
TRBJ2-3 TRBV28 ASSFTEPYTQY
TRBJ1-2 TRBV28 ASSSPWRVNYGYT
TRBJ2-7 TRBV4-1 ASSQDSGSFYYEQY
TRBJ2-7 TRBV5-1 ASRRQGYEQY
TRBJ1-1 TRBV20-1 RASHTSLNTEAF
TRBJ2-7 TRBV19 ASSISRGPYEQY
TRBJ2-3 TRBV11-1 ASSTDRGTDTQY
TRBJ2-3 TRBV5-1 ASSRSGQEADTQY
TRBJ2-1 TRBV29-1 SVEQTGGVGEQF
TRBJ2-3 TRBV27 ASSSRRFTDTQY
TRBJ2-1 TRBV4-2 ASSLTSGIPGEQF
TRBJ2-1 TRBV7-9 ASSSGQGEQF
TRBJ2-1 TRBV29-1 SVEDTGDYNEQF
TRBJ2-2 TRBV20-1 SAPWGYPGELF
TRBJ2-7 TRBV28 ASASGYITYEQY
TRBJ1-2 TRBV29-1 SVDIAGTGGIGT